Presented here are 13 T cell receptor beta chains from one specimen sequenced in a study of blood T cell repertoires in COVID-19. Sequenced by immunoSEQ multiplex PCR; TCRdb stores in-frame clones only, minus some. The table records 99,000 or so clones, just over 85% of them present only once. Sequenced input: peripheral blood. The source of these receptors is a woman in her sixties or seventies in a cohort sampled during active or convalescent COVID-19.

CDR3 nucleotide sequence: TGTGCCAGCAGCTTTCTCCCTGTCGGGGGGCGTACAGATACGCAGTATTTT. This sequence encodes CASSFLPVGGRTDTQYF. The chain links TRBV7-3 to TRBJ2-3; TRBD2 might be the D (7 bases). Trimming cost V 3 bases and J 3 bases, with 19 bases left between them. CDR1 SGHTA and CDR2 FQGTGA come from the germline V gene. The CDR3 covers 17 residues. The whole variable domain, remainder taken from reference TRBV7-3 and TRBJ2-3, is GAGVSQTPSNKVTEKGKYVELRCDPISGHTALYWYRQSLGQGPEFLIYFQGTGAADDSGLPNDRFFAVRPEGSVSTLKIQRTERGDSAVYLCASSFLPVGGRTDTQYFGPGTRLTVL.

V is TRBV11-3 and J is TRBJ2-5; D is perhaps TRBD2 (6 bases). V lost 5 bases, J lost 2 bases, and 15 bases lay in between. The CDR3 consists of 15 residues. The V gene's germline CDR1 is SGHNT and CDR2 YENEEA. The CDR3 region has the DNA TGTGCCAGCAGCCGGGGACTGACTCATCAAGAGACCCAGTACTTC. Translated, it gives CASSRGLTHQETQYF.

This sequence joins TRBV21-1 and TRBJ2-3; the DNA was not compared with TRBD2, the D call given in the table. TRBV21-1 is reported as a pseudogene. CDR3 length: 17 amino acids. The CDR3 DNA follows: TGTGCCAGCAGCAAAGCGCTTTCGGCGGCTCCTACAGATACGCAGTATTTT. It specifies CASSKALSAAPTDTQYF.

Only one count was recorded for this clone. CDR3 coding DNA: TGTGCCAGCAGCTTAGGTGAGGGGGCAAATCAGCCCCAGCATTTT. Protein product: CASSLGEGANQPQHF. V is TRBV7-8 and J is TRBJ1-5; 7 nucleotides match TRBD1. V shed 1 base and J 4 bases; nucleotides not matched to a gene: 4. Germline CDR1 reads SGHVS; CDR2 reads FQNEAQ. The CDR3 consists of 15 residues.

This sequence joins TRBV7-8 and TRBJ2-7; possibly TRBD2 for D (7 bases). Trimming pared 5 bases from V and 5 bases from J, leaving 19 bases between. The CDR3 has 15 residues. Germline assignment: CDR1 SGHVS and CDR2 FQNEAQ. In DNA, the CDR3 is TGTGCCAGCAGCCTTAGATACGGGGGGCAAAACGAGCAGTACTTC. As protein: CASSLRYGGQNEQYF.

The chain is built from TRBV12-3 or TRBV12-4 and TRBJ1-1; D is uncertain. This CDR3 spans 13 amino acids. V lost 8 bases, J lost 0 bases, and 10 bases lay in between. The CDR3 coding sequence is TGTGCCAGCGTGGCGGGAGTGAACACTGAAGCTTTCTTT. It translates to CASVAGVNTEAFF.

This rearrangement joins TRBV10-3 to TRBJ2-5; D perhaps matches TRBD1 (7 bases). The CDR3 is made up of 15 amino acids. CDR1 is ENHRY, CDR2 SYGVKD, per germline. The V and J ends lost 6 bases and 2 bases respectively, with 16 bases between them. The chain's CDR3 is CAIRTSGGGQETQYF. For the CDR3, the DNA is TGTGCCATCAGGACCTCAGGGGGAGGACAAGAGACCCAGTACTTC.

This chain's CDR3 is CASSPGGDRGRYGYTF. In nucleotides, the CDR3 is TGCGCCAGCAGCCCGGGGGGGGACAGGGGCCGCTATGGCTACACCTTC. V usage is TRBV5-1 and J usage is TRBJ1-2; 10 positions agree with TRBD1. With V trimmed by 4 bases and J by 4 bases, 10 bases remained unmatched. Germline loops: CDR1 SGHRS, CDR2 YFSETQ. This CDR3 region has 16 residues.

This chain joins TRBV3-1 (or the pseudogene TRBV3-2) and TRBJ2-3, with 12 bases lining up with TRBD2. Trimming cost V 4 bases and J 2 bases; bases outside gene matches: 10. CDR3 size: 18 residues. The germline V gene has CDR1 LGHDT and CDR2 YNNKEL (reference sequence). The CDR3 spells CASSRNPGLAGTTDTQYF. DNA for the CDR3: TGTGCCAGCAGCCGAAATCCGGGACTAGCGGGTACCACAGATACGCAGTATTTT.

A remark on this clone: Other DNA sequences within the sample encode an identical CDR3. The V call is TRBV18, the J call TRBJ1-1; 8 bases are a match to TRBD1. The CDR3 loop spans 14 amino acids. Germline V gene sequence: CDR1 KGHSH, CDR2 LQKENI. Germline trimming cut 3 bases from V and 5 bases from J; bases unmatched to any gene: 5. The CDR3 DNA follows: TGTGCCAGCTCACCCGGACAGGGAATTACTGAAGCTTTCTTT. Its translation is CASSPGQGITEAFF.

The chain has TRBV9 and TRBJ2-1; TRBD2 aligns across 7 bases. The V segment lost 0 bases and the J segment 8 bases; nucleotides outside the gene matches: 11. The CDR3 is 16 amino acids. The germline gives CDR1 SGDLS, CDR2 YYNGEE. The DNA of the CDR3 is TGTGCCAGCAGCGTAGCGGTCAGGGAGGGTCTCTATGAGCAGTTCTTC. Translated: CASSVAVREGLYEQFF.

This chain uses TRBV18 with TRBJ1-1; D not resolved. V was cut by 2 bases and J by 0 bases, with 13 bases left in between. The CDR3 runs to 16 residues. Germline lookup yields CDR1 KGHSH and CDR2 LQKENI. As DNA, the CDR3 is TGTGCCAGCTCACCAGAACGACTGGAAATGAACACTGAAGCTTTCTTT. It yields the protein CASSPERLEMNTEAFF.

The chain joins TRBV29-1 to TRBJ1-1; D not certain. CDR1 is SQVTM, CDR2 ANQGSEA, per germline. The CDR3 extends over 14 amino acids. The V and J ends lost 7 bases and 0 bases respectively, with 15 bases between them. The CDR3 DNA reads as TGCAGCGGGGGTCCTGCGCAGGTGAACACTGAAGCTTTCTTT. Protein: CSGGPAQVNTEAFF.